This entry describes one T cell receptor (beta chain). As originally analysed: Estimates of nucleated cell counts were drawn from the amplification of reference gene primers. Data came from immunoSEQ multiplex PCR; TCRdb stores just in-frame clones and leaves some out. V and J calls and clone size follow that table, whereas D and trimming were derived from the DNA. This table has 140,000 to 150,000 clones, around 90% appearing once. The germline CDR1 and CDR2 sequences are MGHRA and YSYEKL. CDR3 length equals 14 residues. After removal of 1 base from V and 5 bases from J, the junction contained 2 bases not matched to a gene. The record originates from a study of blood T cell repertoires in COVID-19.

This chain connects TRBV4-1 to TRBJ1-5; 7 bases agree with TRBD1. Sequencing was performed on peripheral blood. The TCR originated in a human donor with COVID-19, enrolled during active disease. The donor label of this sample is uncertain. CDR3: CASSQGDRDQPQHF. CDR3 sequence (DNA): TGCGCCAGCAGCCAAGGGGACAGAGATCAGCCCCAGCATTTT.